These 20 T cell receptor beta chains share one sample of origin, sequenced in a study of blood T cell repertoires in COVID-19. Here immunoSEQ multiplex PCR was the method, and the copy in TCRdb shows in-frame clones only, minus some. The table records 250,000 to 300,000 clones, approximately 85% of them present only once. Sample: peripheral blood. Receptors originate from a woman aged 25 to 39 with acute or convalescent COVID-19.

This rearrangement joins TRBV21-1 to TRBJ1-1; the table's D call, TRBD1, was not checked against the DNA. TRBV21-1 is a pseudogene locus. The CDR3 length is 13 residues. CDR3 loop: CASSKAQGTEAFF. For the CDR3, the DNA is TGTGCCAGCAGCAAAGCCCAGGGCACTGAAGCTTTCTTT.

This clone was counted only a few times. The chain couples TRBV14 to TRBJ2-2; no clear D gene. This CDR3 comprises 13 residues. In germline, CDR1 is SGHDN, CDR2 FVKESK. V lost 6 bases to trimming and J lost 1 base, with 6 bases between them. CDR3 residues: CASSNLNTGELFF. CDR3 nucleotide sequence: TGTGCCAGCAGTAATCTGAACACCGGGGAGCTGTTTTTT.

The chain has TRBV19 and TRBJ1-2; maybe TRBD1 (5 bases). V lost 6 bases to trimming and J lost 3 bases, with 11 bases between them. This CDR3 comprises 13 residues. Germline CDR1 reads LNHDA; CDR2 reads SQIVND (reference sequence). Here the CDR3 DNA reads TGTGCCAGTAGCAACAGGATGCACTATGGCTACACCTTC. This encodes CASSNRMHYGYTF.

The chain combines TRBV27 with TRBJ2-1; D gene unclear. Trimming stripped 4 bases from V and 0 bases from J, with 16 bases between. Germline V lookup: CDR1 MNHEY, CDR2 SMNVEV (reference sequence). CDR3 size: 17 residues. CDR3 region: CASSSKLNRDSYNEQFF. Here the CDR3 DNA reads TGTGCCAGCAGTTCAAAATTGAATCGAGACTCCTACAATGAGCAGTTCTTC.

This chain joins TRBV6-5 and TRBJ2-1, with TRBD2 matching over 13 bases. Germline V CDR1 and CDR2: MNHEY, SVGAGI. Trimming took 7 bases from V and 9 from J; bases not matched to a gene: 6. The CDR3 is 14 amino acids. CDR3 loop: CASTGLAGVGEQFF. CDR3 nucleotides: TGTGCCAGCACTGGACTAGCGGGAGTTGGTGAGCAGTTCTTC.

This chain joins TRBV9 and TRBJ2-3, with a possible D match to TRBD1 (5 bases). The CDR3 runs to 14 residues. V shed 0 bases and J shed 2 bases, with 7 bases lying between them. Germline values: CDR1 SGDLS, CDR2 YYNGEE. The CDR3 spells CASSVEQATDTQYF. In nucleotides, the CDR3 is TGTGCCAGCAGCGTAGAACAGGCCACAGATACGCAGTATTTT.

This chain uses TRBV3-1 (or the pseudogene TRBV3-2) with TRBJ2-5, with 7 bases identical to TRBD1. In germline, CDR1 is LGHDT, CDR2 YNNKEL (reference sequence). The CDR3 runs 15 residues. V lost 4 bases, J lost 0 bases, and 5 bases stayed unmatched. The CDR3 DNA reads as TGTGCCAGCAGCCCCGGACAGGAACACCAAGAGACCCAGTACTTC. It encodes CASSPGQEHQETQYF.

J is TRBJ2-4 and V is TRBV5-1; maybe TRBD2 (6 bases). Trimming took 4 bases from V and 3 from J, leaving 20 bases between them. The length of the CDR3 is 17 residues. Germline V lookup: CDR1 SGHRS, CDR2 YFSETQ. The CDR3 coding sequence is TGCGCCAGCAGCCCTGGGGAGGCGAGATTGGGCAAAAACATTCAGTACTTC. It codes for CASSPGEARLGKNIQYF.

This chain's CDR3 is CASSLVGGGRGQQETQYF. As DNA, the CDR3 is TGTGCCAGCAGCTTAGTAGGAGGGGGCAGGGGGCAACAAGAGACCCAGTACTTC. The chain is built from TRBV11-2 and TRBJ2-5; the match to TRBD1 covers 8 bases. The ends lost 1 base at V and 2 bases at J; junction bases unmatched: 12. The CDR3 extends over 18 amino acids. CDR1 SGHAT and CDR2 FQNNGV come from the germline V gene.

The chain uses TRBV6-2 or TRBV6-3 and TRBJ2-7; 8 nucleotides agree with TRBD2. V lost 5 bases to trimming and J lost 6 bases; unmatched junction nucleotides: 9. Germline V lookup: CDR1 MNHEY, CDR2 SVGEGT. The CDR3 consists of 14 residues. The CDR3 nucleotides are TGTGCCAGCAGTCCCACCGGGACTAGAGGCGAGCAGTACTTC. It codes for CASSPTGTRGEQYF.

This clone is a singleton in its sample. The chain has TRBV21-1 and TRBJ1-5; TRBD1 is the table's D call, not checked against the DNA. TRBV21-1 corresponds to a pseudogene. The CDR3 loop spans 15 amino acids. The CDR3 protein is CAKQPRGHSNQPQHF. The CDR3 bases are TGTGCCAAACAGCCCAGGGGGCATAGCAATCAGCCCCAGCATTTT.

The V call is TRBV2, the J call TRBJ1-5; TRBD1 matches at 7 bases. Trimming took 9 bases from V and 1 from J; bases not matched to a gene: 6. CDR3 size: 14 residues. Germline V gene sequence: CDR1 SNHLY, CDR2 FYNNEI. The DNA for the CDR3 is TGTGCCAGTCATTTGACAGGGAGCAATCAGCCCCAGCATTTT. Its translation: CASHLTGSNQPQHF.

The rearrangement links TRBV15 to TRBJ2-1, with 9 nucleotides matching TRBD2. The CDR3 extends over 15 amino acids. J gave up 8 bases and V 3 bases, and 8 bases lay outside the gene matches. Germline V gene lookup returns CDR1 LNHNV and CDR2 YYDKDF (reference sequence). CDR3 in amino acids: CATSSTLAGYDEQFF. Here the CDR3 DNA reads TGTGCCACCAGCAGCACACTAGCGGGTTACGATGAGCAGTTCTTC.

The chain has TRBV19 and TRBJ2-1; TRBD2 agrees at 8 bases. The junction had 4 bases not matched to a gene; V was cut back by 1 base and J by 5 bases. The V gene's germline CDR1 is LNHDA and CDR2 SQIVND (reference sequence). The CDR3 is made up of 15 amino acids. CDR3 region: CASSIVAGPHNEQFF. CDR3 nucleotides: TGTGCCAGTAGTATAGTAGCGGGGCCGCACAATGAGCAGTTCTTC.

The chain combines TRBV27 with TRBJ2-1; 7 bases agree with TRBD1. The CDR3 has 15 amino acids. The germline V gene has CDR1 MNHEY and CDR2 SMNVEV (reference sequence). The ends lost 5 bases at V and 0 bases at J; junction bases unmatched: 4. This CDR3 is CASSPDRSSYNEQFF. CDR3 in DNA: TGTGCCAGCAGTCCGGACAGGAGCTCCTACAATGAGCAGTTCTTC.

The chain combines TRBV7-6 with TRBJ2-5; 7 bases match TRBD1. The trim removed 5 bases at V and 1 base at J, leaving 16 bases unmatched. CDR1 SGHVS and CDR2 FNYEAQ come from the germline V gene. The CDR3 extends over 18 amino acids. The CDR3 region has the DNA TGTGCCAGCAGCCTGGGACAGTTAAGCCACCCGGTCCAAGAGACCCAGTACTTC. Translation: CASSLGQLSHPVQETQYF.

The chain combines TRBV9 with TRBJ2-1, with 13 positions matching TRBD2. CDR3 length: 16 amino acids. Germline V gene data show CDR1 as SGDLS and CDR2 as YYNGEE. V lost 4 bases, J lost 7 bases, and 8 bases stayed unmatched. This CDR3 is CASSTGLAGIDNEQFF. The DNA of the CDR3 is TGTGCCAGCAGCACGGGACTAGCGGGAATAGATAATGAGCAGTTCTTC.

This clone was detected once. Within the sample, other DNA sequences also encode this same CDR3. The chain has TRBV5-1 and TRBJ2-1, with 10 bases fitting TRBD2. V trimming: 0 bases; J trimming: 0 bases; junction bases outside the gene matches: 0. The germline CDR1 and CDR2 sequences are SGHRS and YFSETQ. This CDR3 contains 16 residues. The CDR3 protein is CASSLVAGGSYNEQFF. For the CDR3, the DNA is TGCGCCAGCAGCTTGGTAGCGGGAGGCTCCTACAATGAGCAGTTCTTC.

The rearrangement links TRBV5-6 to TRBJ1-1; TRBD1 might be the D (6 bases). V shed 0 bases and J shed 5 bases, with 14 bases lying between them. Germline CDR1 reads SGHDT; CDR2 reads YYEEEE. This CDR3 spans 15 amino acids. The CDR3 reads CASSLGGRGGTEAFF. CDR3 nucleotides: TGTGCCAGCAGCTTGGGCGGCAGGGGCGGGACTGAAGCTTTCTTT.

V and J are TRBV18 and TRBJ2-3, with 7 bases aligning to TRBD1. Trimming took 6 bases from V and 2 from J; bases not matched to a gene: 5. Germline assignment: CDR1 KGHSH and CDR2 LQKENI. The length of the CDR3 is 14 residues. The CDR3 spells CASSTGQFTDTQYF. The CDR3 nucleotides read TGTGCCAGCTCGACGGGACAGTTCACAGATACGCAGTATTTT.